This T cell receptor (beta chain) was recovered during a study of cytomegalovirus exposure and HLA in healthy donors. About the study: There were more than 350 genotyped donors. Of these, 81% fell in the genetic ancestry cluster associated with self-reported Caucasian donors. Points from the study as a whole: Differences between HLA loci emerged in a later analysis of TCR association rates, with DRB1 most and HLA-C fewest.

Vbeta (60) and Jbeta (13) primers were used in the PCR. The method was immunoSEQ multiplex PCR; TCRdb's version includes in-frame clones alone and lacks a portion of them. Here the sample spans 80,000 to 130,000 clones, roughly 80% being singletons. This CDR3 contains 16 residues. Trimming took off 11 bases at V and 0 bases at J, with 20 bases between the two ends. Germline assignment: CDR1 SEHNR and CDR2 FQNEAQ (reference sequence). With regard to this clone: What it binds is not known.

The TCR was taken from a male donor in good health and CMV-seropositive. The chain joins TRBV7-9 to TRBJ2-4; D perhaps matches TRBD1 (5 bases). The material sequenced was PBMCs. DNA of the CDR3: TGTGCCTCCCAACCTGGGGCGGTGGTAGCCAAAAACATTCAGTACTTC. It yields the protein CASQPGAVVAKNIQYF.